The 10 T cell receptor beta chains reported below all come from one sample, sequenced in a study of technical replicates of blood from four donors. Assay used: immunoSEQ multiplex PCR; TCRdb lists only in-frame clones, some missing. The sample records around 83,000 clones, approximately 91% being singletons. Source material: T cells isolated from PBMCs. These TCRs come from a human donor in good health. Some clones in this sample may be carry-over from other donors' samples.

The genes are TRBV5-4 and TRBJ2-1; 11 bases map to TRBD2. This CDR3 contains 16 residues. Germline V gene lookup returns CDR1 SGHNT and CDR2 YYREEE (reference sequence). V shed 1 base and J 6 bases; nucleotides not matched to a gene: 6. Here the CDR3 DNA reads TGTGCCAGCAGCTTGTGGGGGACTAGCGGCATCAATGAGCAGTTCTTC. Its translation: CASSLWGTSGINEQFF.

The gene calls are TRBV9 and TRBJ2-1; 7 nucleotides agree with TRBD2. Germline assignment: CDR1 SGDLS and CDR2 YYNGEE. V was pared by 3 bases and J by 4 bases, with 10 bases of the junction left unmatched. The CDR3 runs 16 residues. CDR3 coding DNA: TGTGCCAGCAGCGCTGGCGGGGGAGCGATATACAATGAGCAGTTCTTC. It yields the protein CASSAGGGAIYNEQFF.

The CDR3 coding sequence is TGTGCCAGCAGTAGATCAGGGGGCATCGGGGAGCTGTTTTTT. This gives the protein CASSRSGGIGELFF. This chain joins TRBV6-6 and TRBJ2-2; 8 nucleotides line up with TRBD1. The CDR3 spans 14 residues. V lost 5 bases to trimming and J lost 7 bases; unmatched junction nucleotides: 6. CDR1 and CDR2 (germline): MNHNY, SVGAGI (reference sequence).

The chain has TRBV7-2 and TRBJ2-7; 10 bases are shared with TRBD2. CDR1 SGHTA and CDR2 FQGNSA come from the germline V gene. The CDR3 length is 15 residues. The junction had 6 bases not matched to a gene; V was cut back by 5 bases and J by 2 bases. The CDR3 nucleotides read TGTGCCAGCAGCCCCCGGACTAGCGGTACCTACGAGCAGTACTTC. Its protein is CASSPRTSGTYEQYF.

This chain joins TRBV2 and TRBJ2-1; 10 nucleotides agree with TRBD2. V lost 2 bases to trimming and J lost 6 bases; unmatched junction nucleotides: 7. This CDR3 region has 16 residues. The germline V gene encodes CDR1 SNHLY and CDR2 FYNNEI. CDR3 in amino acids: CASSEWLAGEVNEQFF. The CDR3 DNA reads TGTGCCAGCAGTGAATGGCTAGCGGGAGAGGTCAATGAGCAGTTCTTC.

The rearrangement links TRBV9 to TRBJ2-7; 9 bases map to TRBD2. CDR1 SGDLS and CDR2 YYNGEE come from the germline V gene. This CDR3 comprises 14 residues. V was clipped by 7 bases and J by 7 bases; unmatched bases: 12. DNA of the CDR3: TGTGCCAGCGCGGGGGCGGGAGGGCCTTGGGAGCAGTACTTC. Translated: CASAGAGGPWEQYF.

The V gene is TRBV7-3, the J gene TRBJ2-5; 7 nucleotides align to TRBD2. V was clipped by 2 bases and J by 7 bases; unmatched bases: 7. Germline V gives CDR1 SGHTA, CDR2 FQGTGA. This CDR3 comprises 14 residues. The CDR3 is CASSLAGAPGTQYF. Here the CDR3 DNA reads TGTGCCAGCAGCTTAGCGGGAGCCCCTGGGACCCAGTACTTC.

The chain recombines TRBV29-1 with TRBJ2-5, with 9 bases matching TRBD1. Trimming took 5 bases from V and 5 from J; bases not matched to a gene: 3. The CDR3 spans 12 residues. Germline V gives CDR1 SQVTM, CDR2 ANQGSEA. CDR3 region: CSVTDRGETQYF. The CDR3 bases are TGCAGCGTTACGGACAGGGGTGAGACCCAGTACTTC. Variable domain in full (rest from reference TRBV29-1 and TRBJ2-5): SAVISQKPSRDICQRGTSLTIQCQVDSQVTMMFWYRQQPGQSLTLIATANQGSEATYESGFVIDKFPISRPNLTFSTLTVSNMSPEDSSIYLCSVTDRGETQYFGPGTRLLVL.

The rearrangement joins TRBV9 to TRBJ2-1, with a possible D match to TRBD1 (6 bases). Germline values: CDR1 SGDLS, CDR2 YYNGEE. Trimming removed 1 base at V and 6 bases at J, with 14 bases between. The CDR3 runs to 15 residues. CDR3 DNA sequence: TGTGCCAGCAGCGTATTGGGGGCCGTACTCAATGAGCAGTTCTTC. This encodes CASSVLGAVLNEQFF.

CDR3 sequence: CASPYTGVPSGANVLTF. The CDR3 DNA reads as TGTGCCAGCCCCTATACAGGGGTCCCCTCTGGGGCCAACGTCCTGACTTTC. The J gene is TRBJ2-6, the V gene TRBV18; 7 bases line up with TRBD1. J gave up 0 bases and V 8 bases, and 10 bases lay outside the gene matches. The CDR3 extends over 17 amino acids. CDR1 is KGHSH and CDR2 is LQKENI in the germline V gene.